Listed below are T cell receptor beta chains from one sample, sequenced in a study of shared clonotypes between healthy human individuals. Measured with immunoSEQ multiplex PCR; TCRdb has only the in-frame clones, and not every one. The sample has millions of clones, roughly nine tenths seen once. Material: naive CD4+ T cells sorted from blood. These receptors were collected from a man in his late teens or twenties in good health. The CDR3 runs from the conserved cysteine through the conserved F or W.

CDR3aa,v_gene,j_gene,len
CASSPLREFNEKLFF,TRBV18,TRBJ1-4,15
CASSQGRRNEQYF,TRBV4-1,TRBJ2-7,13
CSVIEGFETQYF,TRBV29-1,TRBJ2-5,12
CASSGGQAYEQYF,TRBV5-1,TRBJ2-7,13
CASSSPSARSYEQYF,TRBV28,TRBJ2-7,15
CASSPTSGIYNEQFF,TRBV13,TRBJ2-1,15
CASSPGLAGSITNELFF,TRBV4-1,TRBJ2-2,17
CASSVDPETEAFF,TRBV9,TRBJ1-1,13
CAISKAGITNEKLFF,TRBV10-3,TRBJ1-4,15
CASSVGSGVAGELFF,TRBV27,TRBJ2-2,15
CASSSPGTGDEQYF,TRBV28,TRBJ2-7,14
CASSLREEGSPLHF,TRBV18,TRBJ1-6,14
CASSFFGQGAYNEQFF,TRBV7-6,TRBJ2-1,16